Sequencing of this T cell receptor (beta chain) was carried out in a study of blood T cell repertoires in COVID-19. This CDR3 has 17 amino acids. Trimming took 5 bases from V and 6 from J, leaving 22 bases between them. Germline lookup yields CDR1 SGHVS and CDR2 FNYEAQ. Here immunoSEQ multiplex PCR was the method, and the copy in TCRdb shows in-frame clones only, minus some. The sample has 100,000 to 140,000 clones, about nine tenths seen once. This clone showed up just once. The sequenced sample was peripheral blood. The TCR sequence derives from a man aged 45-60 years with active or convalescent COVID-19. The V and J genes are TRBV7-6 and TRBJ2-2; D may be TRBD1 (5 bases). The CDR3 loop is CASSPWGGWKDPGELFF. The CDR3 DNA follows: TGTGCCAGCAGCCCCTGGGGCGGATGGAAGGATCCCGGGGAGCTGTTTTTT.